A single sample gave rise to the 17 T cell receptor beta chains below, sequenced in a study of T cell clones after liver transplantation. Sequencing used immunoSEQ multiplex PCR; TCRdb keeps in-frame clones, though not all of them. The sample lists roughly 100,000 clones, under 90% seen once, with roughly 2.8% in the top ten. The sequencing used CD4+ T cells from blood, collected around 48 months after liver transplant. All receptors derive from a human patient who received a liver transplant. Some T cells may be graft donor cells.

The chain recombines TRBV25-1 with TRBJ1-4, with D perhaps matching TRBD1 (5 bases). Germline V gives CDR1 MGHDK, CDR2 SYGVNS. V was pared by 4 bases and J by 11 bases, with 14 bases between. The CDR3 runs to 13 residues. In DNA form, the CDR3 reads TGTGCCAGCAGTGTGGGGACTGGGACGAAACTGTTTTTT. It codes for CASSVGTGTKLFF.

This sequence joins TRBV27 and TRBJ2-7; D may be TRBD1 or TRBD2 (6 bases each). This CDR3 region has 17 residues. Trimming removed 5 bases from V and 5 bases from J, with 25 bases in between. Germline CDR1 is MNHEY and CDR2 is SMNVEV (reference sequence). The CDR3 nucleotides read TGTGCCAGCAGTCACTCGGGGGCTGGGGGATCTAACGACGAGCAGTACTTC. Protein sequence: CASSHSGAGGSNDEQYF.

The V and J genes are TRBV29-1 and TRBJ1-2, with TRBD1 as a possible D gene (6 bases). This CDR3 is built from 11 residues. Looked up from germline, CDR1 is SQVTM and CDR2 is ANQGSEA. The V and J ends lost 6 bases and 8 bases respectively, with 13 bases between them. CDR3 in DNA: TGCAGCGTGGATGGGGGGCGAGGCTACACCTTC. It translates to CSVDGGRGYTF. Drawing the rest from reference TRBV29-1 and TRBJ1-2, the complete variable domain is SAVISQKPSRDICQRGTSLTIQCQVDSQVTMMFWYRQQPGQSLTLIATANQGSEATYESGFVIDKFPISRPNLTFSTLTVSNMSPEDSSIYLCSVDGGRGYTFGSGTRLTVV.

This clone was detected only once. V is TRBV5-1 and J is TRBJ2-3; no firm D call. CDR1 and CDR2 from the germline V gene are SGHRS and YFSETQ. CDR3 length equals 14 residues. CDR3 loop: CVSKGRHHTDTQYF. CDR3 DNA: TGCGTCAGTAAAGGCAGACACCACACAGATACGCAGTATTTT.

CDR3 sequence reads: CASSQQQVNEQFF. CDR3 DNA: TGTGCCAGCAGCCAACAACAGGTCAATGAGCAGTTCTTC. The J gene is TRBJ2-1, the V gene TRBV14; TRBD1 might be the D (5 bases). The CDR3 has 13 amino acids. Germline V gene sequence: CDR1 SGHDN, CDR2 FVKESK. V lost 2 bases to trimming and J lost 6 bases, with 8 bases between them.

The CDR3 nucleotides are TGTGCCACCAGCAGACAACAGACAGGGAACTATGGCTACACCTTC. This gives the protein CATSRQQTGNYGYTF. This sequence joins TRBV15 and TRBJ1-2, with 7 bases aligning to TRBD1. The trim removed 2 bases at V and 2 bases at J, leaving 5 bases unmatched. CDR3 length: 15 amino acids. Germline assignment: CDR1 LNHNV and CDR2 YYDKDF (reference sequence).

The chain links TRBV20-1 to TRBJ2-3; no firm D call. Germline values: CDR1 DFQATT, CDR2 SNEGSKA (reference sequence). This CDR3 region has 11 residues. Deletions cut 6 bases from V and 4 bases from J, with 8 bases between. CDR3 residues: CSARSPDTQYF. The CDR3, as DNA: TGCAGTGCCAGGTCCCCAGATACGCAGTATTTT.

The chain recombines TRBV19 with TRBJ2-2; 16 bases are a match to TRBD2. The V segment lost 10 bases and the J segment 6 bases; nucleotides outside the gene matches: 17. The CDR3 runs to 19 residues. CDR1 LNHDA and CDR2 SQIVND come from the germline V gene (reference sequence). This chain's CDR3 is CATAEGTSGGATRAGELFF. DNA for the CDR3: TGTGCCACCGCGGAGGGGACTAGCGGGGGGGCCACAAGGGCCGGGGAGCTGTTTTTT.

The gene calls are TRBV5-1 and TRBJ1-3, with D possibly matching TRBD1 (5 bases). Germline V gene sequence: CDR1 SGHRS, CDR2 YFSETQ. V lost 0 bases and J lost 0, with 10 bases in between. CDR3 size: 16 residues. The CDR3 nucleotides read TGCGCCAGCAGCTTGGGGGGACCGTCCTCTGGAAACACCATATATTTT. Protein sequence: CASSLGGPSSGNTIYF.

This rearrangement joins TRBV7-6 to TRBJ2-7; D might be TRBD1 (6 bases). CDR1 and CDR2 from the germline V gene are SGHVS and FNYEAQ. This CDR3 spans 14 amino acids. Trimming removed 0 bases at V and 3 bases at J, with 9 bases between. CDR3 amino acids: CASSLAGANYEQYF. The CDR3 DNA is TGTGCCAGCAGCTTAGCGGGGGCGAACTACGAGCAGTACTTC.

CDR3 in amino acids: CASSPDRINTGELFF. As DNA, the CDR3 is TGTGCCAGCAGTCCCGACAGGATAAACACCGGGGAGCTGTTTTTT. The rearrangement links TRBV27 to TRBJ2-2; maybe TRBD1 (6 bases). Trimming removed 5 bases from V and 2 bases from J, with 12 bases in between. Germline V lookup: CDR1 MNHEY, CDR2 SMNVEV (reference sequence). CDR3 length equals 15 residues.

V gene TRBV7-9 combines with J gene TRBJ1-2, with no clear D. The CDR3 loop spans 13 amino acids. Germline V CDR1 and CDR2: SEHNR, FQNEAQ (reference sequence). V dropped 3 bases and J dropped 7 bases, with 12 bases sitting between them. CDR3 bases: TGTGCCAGCAGCTTGGACGACTTGGGTGGCTACACCTTC. It yields the protein CASSLDDLGGYTF.

The genes are TRBV7-2 and TRBJ2-3; D not certain. CDR3 length equals 12 residues. Germline-derived CDR1 and CDR2 are SGHTA and FQGNSA. Trimming took off 1 base at V and 9 bases at J, with 8 bases between the two ends. CDR3 nucleotide sequence: TGTGCCAGCAGCTTAGACTCCGCGACGCAGTATTTT. It translates to CASSLDSATQYF.

The J gene is TRBJ1-6, the V gene TRBV6-1; 7 nucleotides line up with TRBD1. Germline CDR1 MNHNS, CDR2 SASEGT. CDR3 length equals 13 residues. Losses at the gene ends were 7 bases for V and 9 bases for J; bases not matched to a gene: 6. The CDR3 loop is CASKPGQSSPLHF. The DNA of the CDR3 is TGTGCCAGCAAACCGGGACAGAGTTCACCCCTCCACTTT.

This clone was counted only a few times. The gene calls are TRBV6-4 and TRBJ2-1; TRBD2 matches 15 bases. Germline trimming cut 8 bases from V and 9 bases from J; bases unmatched to any gene: 11. The CDR3 length is 16 residues. Germline loops: CDR1 MRHNA, CDR2 SNTAGT. The CDR3 protein is CASGDPGLAGGGEQFF. The CDR3 coding sequence is TGTGCCAGCGGAGACCCGGGACTAGCGGGAGGCGGTGAGCAGTTCTTC.

V and J are TRBV7-9 and TRBJ2-5, with D possibly being TRBD2 (7 bases). Trimming removed 3 bases from V and 3 bases from J, with 17 bases in between. CDR3 length equals 16 residues. Germline lookup yields CDR1 SEHNR and CDR2 FQNEAQ (reference sequence). The CDR3 here is CASSFLLRGGEETQYF. CDR3 coding DNA: TGTGCCAGCAGCTTTCTCCTGAGGGGGGGAGAAGAGACCCAGTACTTC.

The chain recombines TRBV5-4 with TRBJ2-2, with 11 bases matching TRBD2. The CDR3 length is 15 residues. The trim removed 5 bases at V and 6 bases at J, leaving 6 bases unmatched. Germline V gene data show CDR1 as SGHNT and CDR2 as YYREEE (reference sequence). In DNA, the CDR3 is TGTGCCAGCAGTTTTAGCGGGAGGGTCTCCGGGGAGCTGTTTTTT. Protein: CASSFSGRVSGELFF.